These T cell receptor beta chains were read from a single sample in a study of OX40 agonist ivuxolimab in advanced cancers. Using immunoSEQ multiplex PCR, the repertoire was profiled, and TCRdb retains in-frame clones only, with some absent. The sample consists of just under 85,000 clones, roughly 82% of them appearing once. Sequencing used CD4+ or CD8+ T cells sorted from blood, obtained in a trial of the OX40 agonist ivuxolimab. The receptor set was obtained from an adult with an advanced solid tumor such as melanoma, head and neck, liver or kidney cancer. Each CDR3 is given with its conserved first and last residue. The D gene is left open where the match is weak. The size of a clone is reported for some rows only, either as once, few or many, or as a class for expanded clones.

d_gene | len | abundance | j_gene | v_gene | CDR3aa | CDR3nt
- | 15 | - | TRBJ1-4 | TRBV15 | CATSRDRGRQEELFF | TGTGCCACCAGCAGAGATCGGGGCAGACAGGAGGAACTGTTTTTT
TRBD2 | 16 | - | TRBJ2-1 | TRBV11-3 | CASSLGSSGGYNEQFF | TGTGCCAGCAGCTTAGGGTCTAGCGGGGGTTACAATGAGCAGTTCTTC
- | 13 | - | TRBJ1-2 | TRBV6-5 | CASSYSPNYGYTF | TGTGCCAGCAGTTACTCCCCTAACTATGGCTACACCTTC
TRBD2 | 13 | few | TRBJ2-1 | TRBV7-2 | CASSKRGGDEQFF | TGTGCCAGCAGCAAGCGGGGGGGCGATGAGCAGTTCTTC
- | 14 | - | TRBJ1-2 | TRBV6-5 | CASSRGTQKRGYTF | TGTGCCAGCAGTCGCGGGACACAGAAAAGGGGCTACACCTTC
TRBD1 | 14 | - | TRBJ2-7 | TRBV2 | CASTLEQGAYEQYF | TGTGCCAGCACCTTGGAGCAGGGGGCCTACGAGCAGTACTTC
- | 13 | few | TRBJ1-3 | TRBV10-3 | CAIRQGSGNTIYF | TGTGCCATCAGGCAGGGCTCTGGAAACACCATATATTTT
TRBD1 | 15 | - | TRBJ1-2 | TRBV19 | CASSLEAGTGIGYTF | TGTGCCAGTAGTCTCGAGGCCGGGACAGGGATCGGCTACACCTTC
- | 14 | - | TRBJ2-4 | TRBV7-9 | CASSTDSRKNIQYF | TGTGCCAGCAGCACGGACAGTCGTAAGAACATTCAGTACTTC
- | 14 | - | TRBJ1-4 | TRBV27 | CASGGAYPNEKLFF | TGTGCCAGCGGGGGAGCCTATCCTAATGAAAAACTGTTTTTT
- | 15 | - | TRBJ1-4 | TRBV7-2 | CASSLDSGTNEKLFF | TGTGCCAGCAGCTTAGACTCAGGGACAAATGAAAAACTGTTTTTT
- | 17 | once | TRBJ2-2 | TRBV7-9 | CASSLGLRATFTGELFF | TGTGCCAGCAGCTTAGGGTTACGGGCAACTTTCACCGGGGAGCTGTTTTTT
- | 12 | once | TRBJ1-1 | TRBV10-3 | CAIFDGNTEAFF | TGTGCCATCTTCGACGGGAACACTGAAGCTTTCTTT
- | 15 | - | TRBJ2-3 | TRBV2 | CASMPGSKFTDTQYF | TGTGCCAGCATGCCCGGGTCCAAATTCACAGATACGCAGTATTTT
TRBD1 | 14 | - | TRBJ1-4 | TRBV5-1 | CASSGTASNEKLFF | TGCGCCAGCAGCGGGACAGCTTCTAATGAAAAACTGTTTTTT
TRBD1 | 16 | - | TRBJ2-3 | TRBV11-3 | CASSLGTGEWADTQYF | TGTGCCAGCAGCTTGGGTACAGGGGAGTGGGCAGATACGCAGTATTTT
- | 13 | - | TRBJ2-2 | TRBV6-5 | CASRGRNTGELFF | TGTGCCAGCAGGGGTAGGAACACCGGGGAGCTGTTTTTT
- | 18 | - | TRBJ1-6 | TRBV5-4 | CASSYSTGRSARNSPLHF | TGTGCCAGCAGCTACTCGACGGGTCGGTCGGCAAGAAATTCACCCCTCCACTTT
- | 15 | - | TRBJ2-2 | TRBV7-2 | CASSLQVGGTGELFF | TGTGCCAGCAGCTTACAAGTGGGGGGCACCGGGGAGCTGTTTTTT
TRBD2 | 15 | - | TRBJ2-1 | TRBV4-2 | CASSQVLAGGREQFF | TGTGCCAGCAGCCAAGTTCTAGCGGGGGGCCGTGAGCAGTTCTTC
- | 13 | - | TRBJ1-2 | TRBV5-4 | CASSKPDTYGYTF | TGTGCCAGCAGTAAACCAGATACCTATGGCTACACCTTC
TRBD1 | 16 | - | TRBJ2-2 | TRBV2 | CASSGSGGANTGELFF | TGTGCCAGCAGTGGATCAGGGGGCGCGAACACCGGGGAGCTGTTTTTT
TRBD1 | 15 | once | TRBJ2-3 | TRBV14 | CASSLDREFADTQYF | TGTGCCAGCAGCCTCGACAGGGAATTTGCAGATACGCAGTATTTT
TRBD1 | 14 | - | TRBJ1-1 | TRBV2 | CASEEGGLNTEAFF | TGTGCCAGCGAAGAAGGGGGCTTGAACACTGAAGCTTTCTTT
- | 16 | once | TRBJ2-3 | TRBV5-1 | CASSYGRATSTDTQYF | TGCGCCAGCAGCTACGGACGTGCGACCTCAACAGATACGCAGTATTTT
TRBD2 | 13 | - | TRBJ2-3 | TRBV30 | CAWKAGGGDTQYF | TGTGCCTGGAAAGCGGGGGGCGGAGATACGCAGTATTTT
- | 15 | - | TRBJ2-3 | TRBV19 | CASSGAGGSTDTQYF | TGTGCCAGTAGCGGGGCGGGCGGTAGCACAGATACGCAGTATTTT
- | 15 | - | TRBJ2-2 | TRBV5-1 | CASSAGHPNTGELFF | TGCGCCAGCAGCGCGGGACACCCGAACACCGGGGAGCTGTTTTTT
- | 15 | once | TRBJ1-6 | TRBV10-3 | CAISESGGDGSPLHF | TGTGCCATCAGTGAGAGTGGAGGTGATGGTTCACCCCTCCACTTT
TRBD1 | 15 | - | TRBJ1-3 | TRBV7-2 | CASSRQGGSGNTIYF | TGTGCCAGCAGCCGACAGGGGGGCAGTGGAAACACCATATATTTT
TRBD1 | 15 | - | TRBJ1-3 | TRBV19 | CASSEDRSSGNTIYF | TGTGCCAGTAGTGAGGACAGGAGCTCTGGAAACACCATATATTTT
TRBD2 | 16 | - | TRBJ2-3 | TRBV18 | CASSRSFSGGADTQYF | TGTGCCAGCTCACGTTCCTTTAGCGGGGGGGCAGATACGCAGTATTTT
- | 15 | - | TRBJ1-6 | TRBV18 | CASSSRDIGDSPLHF | TGTGCCAGCTCATCCCGGGACATTGGGGATTCACCCCTCCACTTT
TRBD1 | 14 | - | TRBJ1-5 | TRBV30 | CAWSRDRGDQPQHF | TGTGCCTGGAGTCGGGACAGGGGGGATCAGCCCCAGCATTTT
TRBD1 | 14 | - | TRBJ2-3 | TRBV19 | CASSRTGDRDTQYF | TGTGCCAGTAGTAGGACAGGGGACCGAGATACGCAGTATTTT
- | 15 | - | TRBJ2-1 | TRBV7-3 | CASSLRQDSYNEQFF | TGTGCCAGCAGCTTAAGACAGGACTCCTACAATGAGCAGTTCTTC
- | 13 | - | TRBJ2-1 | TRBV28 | CASSFPGPGEQFF | TGTGCCAGCAGTTTCCCAGGGCCGGGTGAGCAGTTCTTC
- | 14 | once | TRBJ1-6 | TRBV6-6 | CASSYQGNDSPLHF | TGTGCCAGCAGTTATCAGGGGAACGATTCACCCCTCCACTTT
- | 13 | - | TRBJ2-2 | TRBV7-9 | CASTGDYTGELFF | TGTGCCAGCACGGGAGACTACACCGGGGAGCTGTTTTTT
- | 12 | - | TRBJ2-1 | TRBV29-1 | CSVVNGRNEQFF | TGCAGCGTTGTGAATGGGAGGAATGAGCAGTTCTTC
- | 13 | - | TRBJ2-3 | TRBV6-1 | CATGEYPTDTQYF | TGTGCCACCGGGGAGTACCCCACAGATACGCAGTATTTT
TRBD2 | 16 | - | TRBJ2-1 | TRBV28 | CASSSSRTRGGNEQFF | TGTGCCAGCAGTTCATCCCGGACTAGAGGTGGGAATGAGCAGTTCTTC
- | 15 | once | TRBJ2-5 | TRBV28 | CASSLAPVGGETQYF | TGTGCCAGCAGTTTAGCCCCGGTCGGGGGCGAGACCCAGTACTTC
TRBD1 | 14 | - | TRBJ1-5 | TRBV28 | CASSFPGGNQPQHF | TGTGCCAGCAGTTTCCCAGGGGGAAATCAGCCCCAGCATTTT
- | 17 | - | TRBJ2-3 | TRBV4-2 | CASSQEDQRDTLGTQYF | TGTGCCAGCAGCCAAGAGGACCAGCGGGACACCCTTGGTACGCAGTATTTT
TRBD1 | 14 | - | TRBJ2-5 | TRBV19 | CASSITGGRQTQYF | TGTGCCAGTAGTATAACAGGGGGCAGGCAGACCCAGTACTTC
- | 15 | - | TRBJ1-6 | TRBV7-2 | CASSFLGRAESPLHF | TGTGCCAGCAGCTTTCTCGGCAGGGCCGAATCACCCCTCCACTTT